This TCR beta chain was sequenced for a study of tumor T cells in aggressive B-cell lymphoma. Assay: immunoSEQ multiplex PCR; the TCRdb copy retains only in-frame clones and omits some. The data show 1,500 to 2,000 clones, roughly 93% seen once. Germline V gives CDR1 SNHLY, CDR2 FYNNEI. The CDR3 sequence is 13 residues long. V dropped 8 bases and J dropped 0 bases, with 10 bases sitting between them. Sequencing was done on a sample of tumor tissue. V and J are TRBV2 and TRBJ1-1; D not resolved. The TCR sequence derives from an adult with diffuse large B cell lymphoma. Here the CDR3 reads CASESGMNTEAFF. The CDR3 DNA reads TGTGCCAGCGAGAGCGGTATGAACACTGAAGCTTTCTTT.